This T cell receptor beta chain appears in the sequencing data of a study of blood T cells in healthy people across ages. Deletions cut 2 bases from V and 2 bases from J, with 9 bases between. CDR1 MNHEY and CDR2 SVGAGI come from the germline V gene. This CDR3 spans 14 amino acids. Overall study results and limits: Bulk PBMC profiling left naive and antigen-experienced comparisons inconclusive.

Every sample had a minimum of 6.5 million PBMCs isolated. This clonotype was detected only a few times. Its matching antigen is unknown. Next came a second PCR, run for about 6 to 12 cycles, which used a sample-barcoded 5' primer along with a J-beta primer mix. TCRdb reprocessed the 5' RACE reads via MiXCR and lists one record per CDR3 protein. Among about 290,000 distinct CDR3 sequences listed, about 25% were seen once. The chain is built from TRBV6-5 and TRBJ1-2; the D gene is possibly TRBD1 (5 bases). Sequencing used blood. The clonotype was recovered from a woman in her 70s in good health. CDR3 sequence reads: CASSYGWDNYGYTF. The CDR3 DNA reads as TGTGCCAGCAGTTACGGTTGGGACAACTATGGCTACACCTTC.